This T cell receptor (beta chain) was sequenced in a study of identical twins. Whole-study results and caveats: Monozygotic twins shared more out-of-frame TCR alpha than recombination models predicted. While abundant cord blood beta clonotypes carried fewer insertions, memory repertoires showed no such pattern.

There are a few counts of this clonotype. As yet, its antigen is unknown. In TCRdb, the 5' RACE reads were re-called with MiXCR into one record per CDR3 protein. The top ten clones hold roughly 0.3% of a sample with around 1.7 million distinct CDR3 sequences, less than 35% of them seen once. This sequence originates from a newborn girl in good health. Sequencing was done on a sample of cord blood.

CDR3 in amino acids: CASSQGPGGKYF. CDR3 in DNA: TGTGCCAGCAGCCAAGGTCCGGGGGGGAAGTATTTT. This chain uses TRBV3-1 with TRBJ2-3; 8 bases match TRBD2. CDR3 length: 12 residues. Germline CDR1 LGHDT, CDR2 YNNKEL (reference sequence). The V segment lost 1 base and the J segment 13 bases; nucleotides outside the gene matches: 4.